This TCR beta chain came from a study of T cell changes during pregnancy in multiple sclerosis (dated 2019 in TCRdb). For context, the study as a whole: Changes in the T cell repertoire over the course of pregnancy were examined in this study in women with multiple sclerosis.

The CDR3 sequence holds 18 residues, the cysteine and phenylalanine included. The kept DNA is CDR3 alone, 54 bases in frame from the first base. V was cut back by 3 bases and J by 2 bases, leaving a gap of 20 bases between them. The germline V gene (reference sequence) yields LNHDA for CDR1 and SQIVND for CDR2. Library prep was done by the immunoSEQ multiplex PCR assay. Sourced from immuneACCESS, this table was stored by TCRdb with only in-frame sequences that have V and J called. A share of the clones is absent; for the studies checked, an unresolved V gene accounts for under half, and the remainder has no known explanation. The sample has 78,000 or so clones on record, about 92% of them singletons. Roughly 2.5% of the sample goes to the ten largest clones. About this clone itself: Its antigen has not been determined. Nothing much larger sits one base from this clone, and base qualities are not available.

The receptor comes from a female donor with multiple sclerosis, enrolled in a pregnancy study. Sequencing was performed on peripheral blood, taken before pregnancy. The receptor chain draws on TRBV19 and TRBJ1-5; the D gene assignment is ambiguous. DNA sequence: TGTGCCAGTAGTATCCGCCCGGGGAGGGCTGGAGGCAATCAGCCCCAGCATTTT. This sequence encodes CASSIRPGRAGGNQPQHF.